This entry lists 3 T cell receptor beta chains sequenced from one sample in a study of beta chain features in type 1 diabetes. Expressed TCRB transcripts were sequenced because the isolated RNA had all been reverse transcribed beforehand. The method was immunoSEQ multiplex PCR; TCRdb's version includes in-frame clones alone and lacks a portion of them. The repertoire has under 400,000 clones, about 20% of them found once; the top ten carry roughly 0.045%. The material sequenced was naive CD4+ T cells from blood. Source of these receptors: a woman younger than 35 in good health.

The rearrangement joins TRBV7-8 to TRBJ2-2, with D possibly TRBD1 on 6 matching bases. CDR1 SGHVS and CDR2 FQNEAQ come from the germline V gene. Trimming took off 5 bases at V and 4 bases at J, with 17 bases between the two ends. This CDR3 region has 16 residues. In nucleotides, the CDR3 is TGTGCCAGCAGCCGAGACAGGACGATGGGCACCGGGGAGCTGTTTTTT. Protein: CASSRDRTMGTGELFF.

This clone was observed a few times. The V gene is TRBV4-2, the J gene TRBJ2-5; TRBD2 agrees at 13 bases. The germline V gene encodes CDR1 LGHNA and CDR2 YNFKEQ. After removal of 0 bases from V and 5 bases from J, the junction contained 9 bases not matched to a gene. The CDR3 has 18 amino acids. The CDR3 sequence: CASSQDLTSGRAGETQYF. CDR3 nucleotide sequence: TGTGCCAGCAGCCAAGATTTAACTAGCGGGAGGGCGGGTGAGACCCAGTACTTC.

This clone was seen a handful of times. The gene calls are TRBV2 and TRBJ2-7, with TRBD1 matching over 9 bases. Germline CDR1 SNHLY, CDR2 FYNNEI. The V and J ends lost 7 bases and 6 bases, in that order; junction bases with no gene match: 10. The CDR3 consists of 14 residues. The CDR3 protein is CASTGGTGSGEQYF. The CDR3 DNA reads TGTGCCAGCACTGGGGGGACAGGGTCAGGCGAGCAGTACTTC. The variable domain in full, completed from reference TRBV2 and TRBJ2-7, reads EPEVTQTPSHQVTQMGQEVILRCVPISNHLYFYWYRQILGQKVEFLVSFYNNEISEKSEIFDDQFSVERPDGSNFTLKIRSTKLEDSAMYFCASTGGTGSGEQYFGPGTRLTVT.